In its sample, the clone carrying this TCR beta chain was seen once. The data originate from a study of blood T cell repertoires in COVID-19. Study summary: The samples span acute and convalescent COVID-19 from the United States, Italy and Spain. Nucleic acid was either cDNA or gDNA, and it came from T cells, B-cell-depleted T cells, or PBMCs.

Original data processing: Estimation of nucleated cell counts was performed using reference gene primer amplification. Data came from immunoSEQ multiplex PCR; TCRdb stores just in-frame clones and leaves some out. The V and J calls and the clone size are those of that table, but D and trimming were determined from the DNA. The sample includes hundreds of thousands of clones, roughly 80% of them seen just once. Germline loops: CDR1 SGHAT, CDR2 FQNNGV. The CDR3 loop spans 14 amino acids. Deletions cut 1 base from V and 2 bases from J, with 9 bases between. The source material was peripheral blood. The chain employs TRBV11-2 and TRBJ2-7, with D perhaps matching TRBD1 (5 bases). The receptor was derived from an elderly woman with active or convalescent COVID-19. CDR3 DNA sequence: TGTGCCAGCAGCTTAGGGGGCAAAGCCTACGAGCAGTACTTC. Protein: CASSLGGKAYEQYF.